This T cell receptor (beta chain) was sequenced in a study of identical twins (dated by TCRdb to 2016 to 2017). For the wider study: The study deep-sequenced TCR alpha and beta repertoires from monozygotic twins, unrelated adults of various ages and cord blood to test whether fetal clonotypes persist. Replicate twin experiments were performed at different times using different library preparation protocols to rule out contamination.

Libraries were prepared through 5' RACE. These reads were obtained on an Illumina HiSeq 2000. A universal primer binding site was added through template switching, and the final cDNA carried a unique molecular identifier so that TCR cDNA molecules could be counted accurately. First-strand cDNA for TCR alpha and beta chains was synthesized from specific primers in the conserved constant-segment region. To control for contamination, each cDNA library was double barcoded with a SMART-Mk sample barcode plus Illumina barcodes. TruSeq adapter sequences and Illumina sample barcodes were added in two successive PCR steps. The Illumina HiSeq platform was used with custom primers to sequence TCR alpha and beta cDNA libraries. The source study handled its data this way. MiGEC processed the raw reads to extract unique molecular identifiers, while MiXCR was used to determine the CDR3 positions. Recombination models were inferred per individual with the repgenHMM and IGoR tools using an EM algorithm. Shared clonotype analysis was performed with the tcR package in R, normalizing sharing by the product of cloneset sizes. Out-of-frame nonproductive sequences were analyzed to study raw recombination free of thymic and clonal selection effects. TCRdb applied fastp at Q25 and MiXCR to the public reads, then kept only in-frame beta chains. Each CDR3 protein gets just one entry, which takes the most common genes and DNA from the rows behind it. These V and J calls originate from TCRdb's pipeline instead of the authors' own analysis. The sample includes hundreds of thousands of distinct CDR3 sequences, with 18% observed a single time. The top ten hold about an eighth of the sample.

Including the terminal cysteine and phenylalanine, the CDR3 comprises 15 residues. Of all the DNA, just the CDR3 is kept, 45 bases in frame from base 1. V gives up 5 bases and J gives up 2 bases, and the segment between their germline ends measures 17 bases. Based on the germline V gene, the CDR1 and CDR2 sequences are SGHRS and YFSETQ. Details on this clonotype: Its antigen specificity is not known. There are no base qualities to consult, and no much larger clone falls within one base.

All donors were healthy Caucasians. The twin cohort consisted of three pairs of female monozygotic twins, all aged roughly 18 to 30 years. The RNA used for TCR libraries was isolated from peripheral blood mononuclear cells. General study outcomes and caveats: Because the same donors could not be followed over many years, conclusions were based on cross-sectional statistical analysis. Compared with coincidental sharing between unrelated individuals, out-of-frame TCR alpha sequences shared between twins showed an excess of sequences with low generation probability. Excess twin sharing in beta out-of-frame sequences was weaker because fewer shared sequences lowered the signal-to-noise ratio. Fewer insertions were carried by abundant cord blood beta clonotypes, a similar but weaker trend appeared in young adult naive repertoires, and no such trend appeared in memory repertoires. In monozygotic twins, out-of-frame TCR alpha sharing was systematically underestimated by recombination models, although the models agreed with sharing between unrelated individuals. Invariant T cells such as MAIT and iNKT could partly confound zero-insertion analyses, although diverse VJ usage argued against such confounding for most clonotypes.

This sample was also put to use in a study of T cells expressing NK-cell markers. That second publication adds: Seven to nine donors provided sorted CD3+CD56+NKG2C+, CD3+CD56+NKG2C- and CD3+CD56-NKG2C+ T-cell subsets, whose TCR beta-chain repertoires were profiled. Among the eight sequenced donors, seven were HCMV-seropositive and one was HCMV-seronegative. To restrict sorting to alphabetaTCR-expressing T cells, an anti-gammadeltaTCR antibody was added in several experiments. For over five donors, the dominant CD3+CD56+NKG2C+ clonotypes were among the top 10 CD8+ clonotypes and accounted for about 1.0-7.5% of CD8+ T cells. Those dominant clonotypes were again the most abundant among CD3+CD56-NKG2C+ cells in a handful of donors, at about 28.3-65%. It remained unclear whether the expanded NKG2C-expressing T cell clones were specific for HCMV antigens. The study sequenced eight donors, all healthy volunteers chosen at random: three men and five women. A commercial ELISA kit detecting HCMV-specific IgG in serum was used to determine HCMV serostatus. For five to seven donors, unsorted PBMC were also used to sequence bulk peripheral blood T-cell repertoires. Reads were demultiplexed and grouped by UMI with MIGEC, and clonotypes were assembled and quantified with MiTCR. Only TCR cDNA sequences supported by at least two reads were kept to exclude erroneous sequences. Downstream repertoire analysis used the tcR package, and clonotypes were matched across fractions by CDR3 nucleotide sequence plus V segment. VDJmatch was used to annotate antigen specificity against VDJdb, with one amino acid substitution in CDR3 permitted.

The chain uses TRBV5-1 and TRBJ2-7; TRBD1 might be the D gene, on 5 matching bases. Sequencing input: PBMCs. The origin of this receptor is a woman aged 18-30 years in good health. The CDR3 reads CASRTVTGFPYEQYF. The nucleotides read TGCGCCAGCAGGACAGTAACAGGTTTCCCCTACGAGCAGTACTTC.